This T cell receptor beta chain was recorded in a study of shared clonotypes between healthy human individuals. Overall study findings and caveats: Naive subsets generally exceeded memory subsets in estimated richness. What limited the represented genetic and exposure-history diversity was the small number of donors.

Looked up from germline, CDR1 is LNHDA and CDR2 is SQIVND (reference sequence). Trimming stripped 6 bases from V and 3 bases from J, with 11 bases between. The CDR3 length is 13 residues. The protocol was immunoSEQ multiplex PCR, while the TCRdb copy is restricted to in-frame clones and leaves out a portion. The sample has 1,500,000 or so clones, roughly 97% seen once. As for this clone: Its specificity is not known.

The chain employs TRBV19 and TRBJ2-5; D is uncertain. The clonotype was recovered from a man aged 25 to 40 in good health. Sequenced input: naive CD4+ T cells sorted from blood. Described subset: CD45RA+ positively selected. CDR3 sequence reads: CASRKIAEETQYF. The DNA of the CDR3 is TGTGCCAGTAGAAAGATAGCTGAAGAGACCCAGTACTTC.